These T cell receptor beta chains were read from a single sample in a study of cytotoxic CD8 clonotypes in ibrutinib-treated CLL. Sequenced by immunoSEQ multiplex PCR; TCRdb stores in-frame clones only, minus some. The data contain approximately 60,000 clones, approximately 54% of them singletons. The sequences come from PBMCs, collected at disease progression, from a patient treated with ibrutinib. The receptors derive from a human donor with chronic lymphocytic leukemia. The CDR3 runs from the conserved cysteine through the conserved F or W. A D gene is named only where the DNA matches it firmly. Not every row has a clone size; where given, it reads once, few, many or a size class.

TRBD1	TRBV7-2	-	TRBJ2-1	CASSPRDRGFNEQFF	TGTGCCAGCAGCCCCCGGGACAGGGGGTTTAATGAGCAGTTCTTC
-	TRBV5-1	few	TRBJ1-1	CASSAAREEAFF	TGCGCCAGCAGCGCCGCCAGGGAAGAAGCTTTCTTT
TRBD1	TRBV28	few	TRBJ2-7	CASRGDRGRREQYF	TGTGCCAGCAGGGGGGACAGGGGGCGCAGAGAGCAGTACTTC
-	TRBV5-6	-	TRBJ2-6	CANNPPGRPSGANVLTF	TGTGCCAACAACCCCCCGGGACGGCCTTCTGGGGCCAACGTCCTGACTTTC
-	TRBV20-1	-	TRBJ2-5	CSAGGGETQYF	TGCAGTGCCGGGGGCGGGGAGACCCAGTACTTC
-	TRBV7-2	-	TRBJ2-1	CASSLSGGRNEQFF	TGTGCCAGCAGCTTATCCGGGGGACGCAATGAGCAGTTCTTC
-	TRBV28	-	TRBJ1-5	CASRPFDQPQHF	TGTGCCAGCAGACCTTTCGATCAGCCCCAGCATTTT
-	TRBV19	-	TRBJ1-4	CASRYQGLLGEKLFF	TGTGCCAGTAGATACCAGGGGCTCTTAGGGGAAAAACTGTTTTTT
-	TRBV9	-	TRBJ2-3	CASSSSRPLGGLSTDTQYF	TGTGCCAGCAGCTCCTCGAGACCCCTAGGGGGTCTTAGCACAGATACGCAGTATTTT
-	TRBV6-5	-	TRBJ1-3	CASSYNRKGTGNTIYF	TGTGCCAGCAGTTACAACAGGAAGGGAACTGGAAACACCATATATTTT
-	TRBV29-1	-	TRBJ2-7	CSGVSEGGSYEQYF	TGCAGCGGGGTCTCGGAGGGGGGTTCCTACGAGCAGTACTTC
-	TRBV5-1	-	TRBJ2-7	CASSLGGLSYEQYF	TGCGCCAGCAGCTTGGGAGGCTTGTCCTACGAGCAGTACTTC
-	TRBV9	-	TRBJ1-5	CASSVGGHAQQSNQPQHF	TGTGCCAGCAGCGTAGGAGGGCATGCCCAACAAAGCAATCAGCCCCAGCATTTT
TRBD1	TRBV5-4	-	TRBJ1-6	CASSRDRGNSPLHF	TGTGCCAGCAGCCGGGACAGGGGGAATTCACCCCTCCACTTT
-	TRBV11-2	-	TRBJ2-5	CASSLDYPPGETQYF	TGTGCCAGCAGCTTAGACTATCCCCCGGGGGAGACCCAGTACTTC
-	TRBV19	-	TRBJ1-3	CASSTGTPAGNTIYF	TGTGCCAGTAGTACCGGGACTCCCGCTGGAAACACCATATATTTT
TRBD1	TRBV7-2	-	TRBJ1-6	CASSLQGAVISPLHF	TGTGCCAGCAGCTTACAGGGGGCTGTTATTTCACCCCTCCACTTT
TRBD2	TRBV6-4	-	TRBJ2-1	CASSLTSGRYNEQFF	TGTGCCAGCAGCCTGACTAGCGGGAGGTACAATGAGCAGTTCTTC
TRBD1	TRBV6-4	-	TRBJ2-3	CASSPTGSTDTQYF	TGTGCCAGCAGCCCGACAGGGAGCACAGATACGCAGTATTTT
-	TRBV15	-	TRBJ2-7	CATSRDISLGVYEQYF	TGTGCCACCAGCAGAGATATTTCCCTCGGGGTCTACGAGCAGTACTTC
-	TRBV4-1	-	TRBJ2-1	CASSPTRASENEQFF	TGCGCCAGCAGCCCAACGCGAGCTAGCGAAAATGAGCAGTTCTTC
-	TRBV7-3	-	TRBJ1-1	CASSLAGWNTEAFF	TGTGCCAGCAGCTTAGCAGGTTGGAACACTGAAGCTTTCTTT
-	TRBV4-1	-	TRBJ1-3	CASSHPGRAGGNTIYF	TGCGCCAGCAGCCACCCCGGTAGGGCGGGGGGAAACACCATATATTTT
-	TRBV4-2	-	TRBJ2-2	CASSQAQGGATGPTGELFF	TGTGCCAGCAGCCAAGCCCAGGGGGGCGCGACAGGCCCCACCGGGGAGCTGTTTTTT
TRBD2	TRBV5-1	many	TRBJ2-7	CASSLAGTSGGYEQYF	TGCGCCAGCAGCTTGGCCGGGACTAGCGGGGGCTACGAGCAGTACTTC
TRBD1	TRBV25-1	-	TRBJ2-3	CASTPRDRGTDTQYF	TGTGCCAGCACCCCCCGGGACAGGGGCACAGATACGCAGTATTTT
-	TRBV19	-	TRBJ2-5	CASCVGLSGTQYF	TGTGCCAGTTGCGTCGGTCTCTCGGGGACCCAGTACTTC
-	TRBV7-2	-	TRBJ2-7	CASSLGAGGTYEQYF	TGTGCCAGCAGCCTCGGGGCAGGGGGGACCTACGAGCAGTACTTC
TRBD1	TRBV28	-	TRBJ1-1	CASSFPDREKAFF	TGTGCCAGCAGTTTCCCGGACAGGGAAAAAGCTTTCTTT
-	TRBV5-1	-	TRBJ2-6	CASSLEGSGANVLTF	TGCGCCAGCAGCTTGGAAGGCTCTGGGGCCAACGTCCTGACTTTC
-	TRBV6-1	-	TRBJ1-1	CASSEIPGGSTEAFF	TGTGCCAGCAGTGAAATTCCGGGAGGGAGCACTGAAGCTTTCTTT
-	TRBV4-1	-	TRBJ2-3	CASSPSGLATDTQYF	TGCGCCAGCAGCCCAAGCGGGCTAGCGACAGATACGCAGTATTTT
TRBD1	TRBV28	many	TRBJ1-1	CASSPGQKNTEAFF	TGTGCCAGCAGCCCGGGACAGAAGAACACTGAAGCTTTCTTT
-	TRBV5-1	-	TRBJ2-2	CASRVTANTGELFF	TGCGCCAGCAGAGTGACAGCGAACACCGGGGAGCTGTTTTTT
-	TRBV29-1	few	TRBJ1-4	CSVESGEKLFF	TGCAGCGTTGAAAGCGGTGAAAAACTGTTTTTT
-	TRBV27	few	TRBJ1-2	CASSLRPGHMIRGYTF	TGTGCCAGCAGTTTAAGGCCGGGACATATGATTCGTGGCTACACCTTC
-	TRBV6-1	-	TRBJ2-4	CASSVNRVAVRNIQYF	TGTGCCAGCAGTGTGAACAGGGTCGCCGTCCGAAACATTCAGTACTTC
-	TRBV28	-	TRBJ1-1	CASSSTTGIGNTEAFF	TGTGCCAGCAGTTCAACTACAGGGATAGGAAACACTGAAGCTTTCTTT
-	TRBV6-5	-	TRBJ1-6	CASSYMGSPLHF	TGTGCCAGCAGTTACATGGGCTCACCCCTCCACTTT
-	TRBV13	-	TRBJ1-3	CASSTGGSGNTIYF	TGTGCCAGCAGCACCGGAGGTAGTGGAAACACCATATATTTT
-	TRBV19	-	TRBJ2-3	CASRRALPTDTQYF	TGTGCCAGTAGACGGGCCCTCCCCACAGATACGCAGTATTTT
-	TRBV14	-	TRBJ1-2	CASSQLGSNYGYTF	TGTGCCAGCAGCCAATTAGGTTCTAACTATGGCTACACCTTC
-	TRBV2	-	TRBJ1-1	CATDEQGRAFF	TGTGCCACCGATGAACAAGGGAGAGCTTTCTTT
-	TRBV10-3	-	TRBJ2-5	CAIRYGETQYF	TGTGCCATCAGGTACGGGGAGACCCAGTACTTC
-	TRBV9	-	TRBJ2-7	CASSRDFYEQYF	TGTGCCAGCAGCCGGGACTTTTACGAGCAGTACTTC